Sequencing of this T cell receptor (beta chain) was carried out in a study of OX40 agonist ivuxolimab in advanced cancers. Findings and limits, study-wide: Clonal expansion from baseline to week 6 occurred in both CD4+ and CD8+ T cells.

As regards this clone: What it binds is unknown.

The V end was cut by 3 bases, the J end by 3 bases, with 16 bases between. CDR3 length: 16 residues. The germline V gene has CDR1 WNHNN and CDR2 SYGVQD (reference sequence). Profiled with immunoSEQ multiplex PCR; TCRdb holds only in-frame clones, not every one. The sample contains over 13,000 clones, about 75% of which appear only once. With autoimmune disease history or systemic immunosuppression, patients were excluded. The V and J genes are TRBV10-1 and TRBJ2-3; D call uncertain. The sample was CD4+ or CD8+ T cells sorted from blood, taken in a trial of the OX40 agonist ivuxolimab. This TCR derives from an adult with an advanced solid tumor such as melanoma, head and neck, liver or kidney cancer. Here the CDR3 DNA reads TGCGCCAGCAGTGAAGACGTGGACGTCGGAACAGATACGCAGTATTTT. Translation gives CASSEDVDVGTDTQYF.